This T cell receptor (beta chain) is drawn from a study of spatial heterogeneity in lung cancer. Turning to the study itself: For the average unique TCR and UMI combination, more than 9.5 occurrences appeared in raw reads. General study points: Expanded alpha and beta TCR counts within tumors tracked tumor mutation counts.

As to time point: sample taken at primary tumor resection. This clonotype showed up just a few times. Its antigen is undetermined. The library was built for alpha chains, so this beta chain is an off-target read and its size means little. The trim removed 9 bases at V and 4 bases at J, leaving 3 bases unmatched. The CDR3 extends over 12 amino acids. Germline CDR1 is LNHNV and CDR2 is YYDKDF (reference sequence). Via MiXCR, TCRdb re-called the 5' RACE reads, giving one row per CDR3 protein. The sample carries some 5,500 distinct CDR3 sequences, about 15% recorded once. The V gene is TRBV15, the J gene TRBJ2-1; 7 positions agree with TRBD2. The TCR was taken from a male donor with early-stage non-small cell lung cancer. Sequencing was performed on lung tumor tissue, taken at surgery. The CDR3 region is CATGGRYNEQFF. CDR3 DNA: TGTGCCACGGGGGGGAGATACAATGAGCAGTTCTTC. Complete variable domain (other parts from reference TRBV15 and TRBJ2-1): DAMVIQNPRYQVTQFGKPVTLSCSQTLNHNVMYWYQQKSSQAPKLLFHYYDKDFNNEADTPDNFQSRRPNTSFCFLDIRSPGLGDTAMYLCATGGRYNEQFFGPGTRLTVL.